Sequencing of this T cell receptor (beta chain) was carried out in a study of cytomegalovirus exposure and HLA in healthy donors. 60 Vbeta and 13 Jbeta primers were used in PCR. Authors' processing steps: In a later analysis, the count reached 80 million or so unique TCR beta chains, with about 11 million shared. Clones were sequenced by immunoSEQ multiplex PCR, and TCRdb holds only the in-frame ones, with some missing. V, J and clone size reflect that table, while D and trimming were determined from the DNA. Of about 160,000 clones in the sample, over 60% were seen once. The sample consisted of PBMCs. The sequence was obtained from a woman in her forties in good health and CMV-seronegative.

The CDR3, as DNA: TGTGCCAGCAGCTTACGACTAGCGGGGACCACAGATACGCAGTATTTT. Its protein product is CASSLRLAGTTDTQYF. This chain links TRBV13 with TRBJ2-3; 11 nucleotides align to TRBD2. J lost 2 bases, V lost 2 bases, and 3 bases had no gene match. The CDR3 is 16 amino acids. Germline assignment: CDR1 PRHDT and CDR2 FYEKMQ (reference sequence).